Below, 19 T cell receptor beta chains from the same sample are listed, as sequenced in a study of vaccination and CD4 T cells after COVID-19. Treatment indicated: roughly 10-day PBMC culture with coronavirus spike peptide pools or control peptides (ViraFEST assay). Which antigens these TCRs recognize remains unknown. Sequencing of cultured CD4+ T cell DNA used the Oncomine TCR Beta short-read assay. Via MiXCR, TCRdb re-called the PCR reads, giving one row per CDR3 protein. This table holds 9,700 or so distinct CDR3 sequences, roughly 70% found once. Sequencing was performed on CD4+ T cells from blood, cultured in vitro. These receptors were collected from a human donor who had recovered from COVID-19.

This clonotype occurred a few times. The chain couples TRBV20-1 to TRBJ1-2; 7 nucleotides agree with TRBD1. Looked up from germline, CDR1 is DFQATT and CDR2 is SNEGSKA (reference sequence). The J segment lost 2 bases and the V segment lost 5 bases, leaving 2 bases of the junction unmatched. This CDR3 is 12 amino acids long. The CDR3 is CSAGTENYGYTF. The CDR3 DNA is TGCAGTGCTGGGACAGAAAACTATGGCTACACCTTC.

J is TRBJ1-2 and V is TRBV20-1, with TRBD1 identical over 10 bases. J lost 3 bases, V lost 4 bases, and 2 bases had no gene match. CDR3 length: 13 amino acids. From germline, CDR1 is DFQATT and CDR2 SNEGSKA (reference sequence). The DNA of the CDR3 is TGCAGTGCTACCGGGACAGGGGACTATGGCTACACCTTC. This codes for CSATGTGDYGYTF.

The rearrangement uses TRBV19 and TRBJ2-3; no definite D call. The CDR3 loop spans 11 amino acids. Germline CDR1 is LNHDA and CDR2 is SQIVND (reference sequence). Here the CDR3 DNA reads TGTGGTCCTAGGTCTACAGATACGCAGTATTTT. Translating it yields CGPRSTDTQYF.

J is TRBJ1-6 and V is TRBV6-1; D not certain. The V end lost 1 base, the J end lost 14 bases, and 9 bases lay between the germline ends. The CDR3 has 12 residues. Germline assignment: CDR1 MNHNS and CDR2 SASEGT. For the CDR3, the DNA is TGTGCCAGCAGTGAAGGTATTCTTGCCCTCCACTTT. Its translation: CASSEGILALHF.

The gene calls are TRBV20-1 and TRBJ2-1, with D possibly being TRBD1 or TRBD2 (5 bases each). V lost 1 base and J 6 bases, leaving 10 bases between the germline ends. The CDR3 totals 13 residues. In germline, CDR1 is DFQATT, CDR2 SNEGSKA (reference sequence). CDR3 sequence reads: CSARGGLGNEQFF. In DNA form, the CDR3 reads TGCAGTGCTAGAGGGGGGTTAGGCAATGAGCAGTTCTTC.

This clonotype turned up a few times. The V call is TRBV10-3, the J call TRBJ1-2; 7 bases match TRBD1. V was pared by 7 bases and J by 5 bases, with 7 bases of the junction left unmatched. Germline-derived CDR1 and CDR2 are ENHRY and SYGVKD. The CDR3 runs to 13 residues. This chain's CDR3 is CAITEGQDYGYTF. The DNA for the CDR3 is TGTGCCATCACCGAAGGACAGGATTATGGCTACACCTTC.

The CDR3 reads CASSLLAGGPFDTQYF. CDR3 bases: TGTGCCAGCAGTCTCCTAGCGGGAGGGCCTTTTGATACGCAGTATTTT. The J gene is TRBJ2-3, the V gene TRBV27; 12 nucleotides match TRBD2. Germline V gene sequence: CDR1 MNHEY, CDR2 SMNVEV (reference sequence). This CDR3 is built from 16 residues. With V trimmed by 5 bases and J by 6 bases, 9 bases remained unmatched.

This sequence joins TRBV7-3 and TRBJ2-7; D not certain. CDR1 and CDR2 (germline): SGHTA, FQGTGA. V lost 5 bases and J 7 bases, leaving 21 bases between the germline ends. The CDR3 consists of 15 residues. CDR3 DNA: TGTGCCAGCAGCCCCTTGAAGGCTTCCCGTTCGGAGCAGTACTTC. Translation: CASSPLKASRSEQYF.

The CDR3 DNA follows: TGTGCCAGCAGCCAGGGTAACTATGGCTACACCTTC. Translating gives CASSQGNYGYTF. The gene calls are TRBV6-1 and TRBJ1-2; D may be TRBD1 (5 bases). The CDR3 contains 12 residues. Trimming left V 6 bases short and J 1 base short, with 6 bases between. CDR1 and CDR2 from the germline V gene are MNHNS and SASEGT.

The gene calls are TRBV6-1 and TRBJ2-2, with 8 bases that match TRBD2. Germline lookup yields CDR1 MNHNS and CDR2 SASEGT. V shed 5 bases, J shed 2 bases, and the junction held 10 bases outside the gene matches. The CDR3 is 17 amino acids. The CDR3 reads CASSPRFSGENTGELFF. DNA for the CDR3: TGTGCCAGCAGTCCCCGTTTTAGCGGGGAAAACACCGGGGAGCTGTTTTTT.

The J gene is TRBJ1-1, the V gene TRBV7-9; D is unresolved. Trimming took off 2 bases at V and 8 bases at J, with 6 bases between the two ends. This CDR3 is 11 amino acids long. Germline CDR1 is SEHNR and CDR2 is FQNEAQ (reference sequence). CDR3: CASSLKGEAFF. The CDR3 DNA reads TGTGCCAGCAGCTTAAAGGGAGAAGCTTTCTTT.

The chain uses TRBV7-9 and TRBJ1-1; D is uncertain. Looked up from germline, CDR1 is SEHNR and CDR2 is FQNEAQ (reference sequence). V shed 8 bases and J shed 1 base, with 8 bases lying between them. CDR3 length equals 12 residues. In nucleotides, the CDR3 is TGTGCCAGCGGACGTTCGAACACTGAAGCTTTCTTT. It encodes CASGRSNTEAFF. The full variable domain, rest sourced from reference TRBV7-9 and TRBJ1-1, is DTGVSQNPRHKITKRGQNVTFRCDPISEHNRLYWYRQTLGQGPEFLTYFQNEAQLEKSRLLSDRFSAERPKGSFSTLEIQRTEQGDSAMYLCASGRSNTEAFFGQGTRLTVV.

V gene TRBV30 combines with J gene TRBJ1-4; D is ambiguous. Looked up from germline, CDR1 is GTSNPN and CDR2 is SVGIG (reference sequence). This CDR3 contains 11 residues. Trimming shortened V by 5 bases and J by 7 bases, and 8 bases separated the two germline ends. CDR3 region: CAWSTSEKLFF. CDR3 sequence (DNA): TGTGCCTGGTCTACAAGTGAAAAACTGTTTTTT.

This rearrangement joins TRBV7-2 to TRBJ1-6; a weak D match, TRBD1 (5 bases). From germline, CDR1 is SGHTA and CDR2 FQGNSA. Deletions cut 6 bases from V and 1 base from J, with 10 bases between. The CDR3 has 15 residues. Here the CDR3 reads CASSLDRSYNSPLHF. The CDR3 DNA sequence: TGTGCCAGCAGTCTCGACAGATCCTATAATTCACCCCTCCACTTT.

The V call is TRBV7-2, the J call TRBJ2-5, with 9 positions matching TRBD1. Per the germline V gene, CDR1 is SGHTA and CDR2 is FQGNSA. V gave up 6 bases and J gave up 1 base; unmatched junction bases: 9. The CDR3 consists of 16 residues. The CDR3 loop reads CASRYRTGVLQETQYF. The CDR3 DNA reads TGTGCCAGCAGATATCGGACAGGGGTTCTCCAAGAGACCCAGTACTTC.

The gene calls are TRBV27 and TRBJ1-2; 7 nucleotides agree with TRBD1. CDR3 length: 15 amino acids. After removal of 3 bases from V and 2 bases from J, the junction contained 6 bases not matched to a gene. Germline CDR1 MNHEY, CDR2 SMNVEV (reference sequence). CDR3 protein: CASSFREGANYGYTF. Written as DNA, the CDR3 is TGTGCCAGCAGTTTCCGGGAGGGGGCAAACTATGGCTACACCTTC.

The CDR3 DNA reads as TGTGCCAGTAGCCCCTCGGACAGAAGCACAGATACGCAGTATTTT. Amino acids: CASSPSDRSTDTQYF. The J gene is TRBJ2-3, the V gene TRBV19; D might be TRBD1 (6 bases). CDR3 length equals 15 residues. Germline CDR1 LNHDA, CDR2 SQIVND (reference sequence). The V gene lost 6 bases and the J gene lost 0 bases, with 13 bases spanning the gap.

The chain joins TRBV20-1 to TRBJ1-1; maybe TRBD1 (6 bases). Germline-derived CDR1 and CDR2 are DFQATT and SNEGSKA (reference sequence). The CDR3 extends over 13 amino acids. Trimming stripped 6 bases from V and 0 bases from J, with 11 bases between. The chain's CDR3 is CSAPGTLNTEAFF. CDR3 nucleotides: TGCAGTGCGCCCGGGACACTGAACACTGAAGCTTTCTTT.

CDR3 nucleotide sequence: TGTGCCAGCAGTGGCAGGGTCGACGAGCAGTACTTC. Its protein is CASSGRVDEQYF. The rearrangement joins TRBV25-1 to TRBJ2-7; possibly TRBD1 for D (5 bases). Germline V gene sequence: CDR1 MGHDK, CDR2 SYGVNS. The CDR3 loop spans 12 amino acids. V lost 4 bases, J lost 5 bases, and 9 bases lay in between.